The 15 T cell receptor beta chains presented below share a single source sample, sequenced in a study of blood T cell repertoires in COVID-19. The assay was immunoSEQ multiplex PCR, and TCRdb's table has in-frame clones only and misses some. The sample consists of about 100,000 clones, over 65% of them appearing once. Sequenced sample: peripheral blood. All receptors come from a human donor in a cohort sampled during active COVID-19.

The CDR3 nucleotides are TGTGCCAGCAGAGGGGGACTAGCGGGAGTCTACGAGCAGTACTTC. Its translation: CASRGGLAGVYEQYF. V gene TRBV27 combines with J gene TRBJ2-7; 14 nucleotides match TRBD2. Germline V gene lookup returns CDR1 MNHEY and CDR2 SMNVEV (reference sequence). The CDR3 extends over 15 amino acids. V lost 6 bases, J lost 3 bases, and 4 bases stayed unmatched.

This chain connects TRBV14 to TRBJ1-5; D might be TRBD1 (6 bases). Germline V gene sequence: CDR1 SGHDN, CDR2 FVKESK. V gave up 3 bases and J gave up 9 bases, with 21 bases separating them. This CDR3 region has 16 residues. CDR3 protein: CASSQGNGRGVRPQHF. CDR3 DNA sequence: TGTGCCAGCAGCCAGGGAAACGGGAGGGGGGTGCGGCCCCAGCATTTT.

CDR3 coding DNA: TGCAGTGCTAGTGATAGGGGGACTAGCACCCACGAGCAGTACTTC. Translation: CSASDRGTSTHEQYF. The rearrangement uses TRBV20-1 and TRBJ2-7, with 9 nucleotides matching TRBD2. V dropped 3 bases and J dropped 5; count of bases not matched to a gene: 11. The CDR3 extends over 15 amino acids. Germline lookup yields CDR1 DFQATT and CDR2 SNEGSKA (reference sequence).

V is TRBV5-1 and J is TRBJ2-3; D might be TRBD2 (7 bases). CDR1 and CDR2 (germline): SGHRS, YFSETQ. CDR3 size: 15 residues. Trimming took off 0 bases at V and 1 base at J, with 9 bases between the two ends. CDR3 bases: TGCGCCAGCAGCTTGGGCGGGGGCGGCACAGATACGCAGTATTTT. Translating gives CASSLGGGGTDTQYF.

The chain recombines TRBV5-1 with TRBJ2-7; perhaps TRBD2 as D (6 bases). The CDR3 runs to 15 residues. Germline V gene sequence: CDR1 SGHRS, CDR2 YFSETQ. V was trimmed by 1 base and J by 5 bases, leaving 16 bases between them. The CDR3 loop is CASSLSTGTVNEQYF. For the CDR3, the DNA is TGCGCCAGCAGCTTGAGCACCGGGACTGTTAACGAGCAGTACTTC.

CDR3 sequence (DNA): TGTGCCAGCAGCTTGGCGGGGGGGACTCCGGGAAATTCACCCCTCCACTTT. It codes for CASSLAGGTPGNSPLHF. The chain combines TRBV5-6 with TRBJ1-6; possibly TRBD1 for D (5 bases). With 0 bases removed from V and 7 bases from J, the gap between germline ends came to 17 bases. The V gene's germline CDR1 is SGHDT and CDR2 YYEEEE. The CDR3 consists of 17 residues. The entire variable domain, with the rest obtained from reference TRBV5-6 and TRBJ1-6, is as follows: DAGVTQSPTHLIKTRGQQVTLRCSPKSGHDTVSWYQQALGQGPQFIFQYYEEEERQRGNFPDRFSGHQFPNYSSELNVNALLLGDSALYLCASSLAGGTPGNSPLHFGNGTRLTVT.

V and J are TRBV24-1 and TRBJ2-6; D remains unclear. With 2 bases removed from V and 1 base from J, the gap between germline ends came to 5 bases. The germline CDR1 and CDR2 sequences are KGHDR and SFDVKD. This CDR3 is built from 15 residues. CDR3 sequence (DNA): TGTGCCACCAGTGATTCAGGTTCTGGGGCCAACGTCCTGACTTTC. Protein: CATSDSGSGANVLTF.

The chain couples TRBV6-6 to TRBJ1-5, with a possible D match to TRBD1 (5 bases). V gave up 7 bases and J gave up 8 bases, with 15 bases separating them. The CDR3 extends over 13 amino acids. Germline V gene lookup returns CDR1 MNHNY and CDR2 SVGAGI (reference sequence). CDR3 sequence: CASNVGGLEPQHF. CDR3 bases: TGTGCCAGCAACGTCGGGGGGTTGGAGCCCCAGCATTTT.

The rearrangement joins TRBV4-3 to TRBJ2-1, with 8 bases identical to TRBD2. V lost 1 base to trimming and J lost 4 bases; unmatched junction nucleotides: 3. The CDR3 has 15 amino acids. Germline V lookup: CDR1 LGHNA, CDR2 YSLEER. CDR3: CASSQGLARYNEQFF. DNA of the CDR3: TGCGCCAGCAGCCAAGGACTAGCGAGGTACAATGAGCAGTTCTTC.

A note on this clone: Additional DNA sequences in this sample encode the identical CDR3. This CDR3 reads CAISESGGSYNEQFF. Here the CDR3 DNA reads TGTGCCATCAGTGAGTCGGGGGGGTCCTACAATGAGCAGTTCTTC. The chain recombines TRBV10-3 with TRBJ2-1; 7 bases align to TRBD2. CDR3 length: 15 residues. Germline CDR1 and CDR2: ENHRY and SYGVKD. With 0 bases clipped from V and 1 base from J, the junction kept 0 bases outside the gene matches.

CDR3 in DNA: TGTGCCAGCAGCTTACGGGTTGGTAGACTCACCGGGGAGCTGTTTTTT. Its protein is CASSLRVGRLTGELFF. The chain employs TRBV7-9 and TRBJ2-2; D is ambiguous. Between the trimmed V and J ends, which lost 2 bases and 4 bases, there was a span of 14 bases. Per germline, CDR1 SEHNR and CDR2 FQNEAQ (reference sequence). CDR3 length equals 16 residues. The entire variable domain, with the rest obtained from reference TRBV7-9 and TRBJ2-2, is as follows: DTGVSQNPRHKITKRGQNVTFRCDPISEHNRLYWYRQTLGQGPEFLTYFQNEAQLEKSRLLSDRFSAERPKGSFSTLEIQRTEQGDSAMYLCASSLRVGRLTGELFFGEGSRLTVL.

The J gene is TRBJ2-7, the V gene TRBV5-4; the match to TRBD1 covers 7 bases. The CDR3 is 12 amino acids. Germline trimming cut 5 bases from V and 5 bases from J; bases unmatched to any gene: 4. Germline loops: CDR1 SGHNT, CDR2 YYREEE (reference sequence). The CDR3 region has the DNA TGTGCCAGCAGTTACAGGGGAAACGAGCAGTACTTC. Its translation is CASSYRGNEQYF.

The chain combines TRBV10-2 with TRBJ1-6; 7 bases are shared with TRBD1. Unmatched junction bases numbered 8, after V lost 7 bases and J lost 5 bases. The CDR3 has 15 residues. Germline V CDR1 and CDR2: WSHSY, SAAADI. CDR3 protein: CASTQVGGDNSPLHF. The DNA for the CDR3 is TGCGCCAGCACTCAAGTAGGGGGCGATAATTCACCCCTCCACTTT.

This rearrangement joins TRBV7-2 to TRBJ2-2, with TRBD2 identical over 11 bases. Germline V lookup: CDR1 SGHTA, CDR2 FQGNSA. There are 18 residues in the CDR3. Trimming at V came to 5 bases and at J to 5 bases, leaving 13 bases not matched to a gene. CDR3 region: CASSPALAGGRGTGELFF. The CDR3 DNA reads TGTGCCAGCAGCCCTGCCCTAGCGGGGGGCCGGGGAACCGGGGAGCTGTTTTTT.

This chain joins TRBV10-1 and TRBJ2-2, with D possibly matching TRBD1 (5 bases). The CDR3 consists of 13 residues. Trimming cost V 4 bases and J 3 bases, with 6 bases left between them. Per the germline V gene, CDR1 is WNHNN and CDR2 is SYGVQD (reference sequence). The CDR3 spells CASSGRDTGELFF. The CDR3, as DNA: TGCGCCAGCAGTGGCAGGGACACCGGGGAGCTGTTTTTT.